This T cell receptor (beta chain) comes out of a study of blood T cells in healthy people across ages. Then a second PCR, running roughly 7 to 11 cycles, was carried out with a sample-barcoded 5' primer and a J-beta primer mix. TCRdb reanalysed the 5' RACE reads using MiXCR and keeps one entry per CDR3 protein. The table has 550,000 to 650,000 distinct CDR3 sequences, approximately 30% seen once. Germline V gives CDR1 GTSNPN, CDR2 SVGIG (reference sequence). The V and J ends lost 5 bases and 2 bases respectively, with 19 bases between them. This CDR3 comprises 15 residues. In its sample, this clonotype was seen a few times.

The TCR sequence derives from a woman of 80 years or more in good health. This chain connects TRBV30 to TRBJ2-7; a possible D gene is TRBD1 (6 bases). The sequencing input was blood. This CDR3 is CAWGAVGRGAYEQYF. In DNA, the CDR3 is TGTGCCTGGGGTGCGGTGGGCAGGGGCGCCTACGAGCAGTACTTC. The whole variable domain, filled in from reference TRBV30 and TRBJ2-7, reads SQTIHQWPATLVQPVGSPLSLECTVEGTSNPNLYWYRQAAGRGLQLLFYSVGIGQISSEVPQNLSASRPQDRQFILSSKKLLLSDSGFYLCAWGAVGRGAYEQYFGPGTRLTVT.